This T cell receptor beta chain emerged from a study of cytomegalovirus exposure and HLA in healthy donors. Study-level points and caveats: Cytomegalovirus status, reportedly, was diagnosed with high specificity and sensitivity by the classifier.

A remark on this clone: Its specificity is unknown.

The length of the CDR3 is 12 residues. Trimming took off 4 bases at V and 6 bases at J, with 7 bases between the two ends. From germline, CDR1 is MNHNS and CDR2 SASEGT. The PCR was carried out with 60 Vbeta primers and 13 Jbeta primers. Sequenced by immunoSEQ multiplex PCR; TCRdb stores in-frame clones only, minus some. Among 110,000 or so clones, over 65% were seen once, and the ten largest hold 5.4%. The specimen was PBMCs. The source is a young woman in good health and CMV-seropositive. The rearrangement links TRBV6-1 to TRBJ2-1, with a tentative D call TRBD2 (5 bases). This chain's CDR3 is CASSGAGNEQFF. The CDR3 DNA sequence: TGTGCCAGCAGTGGCGCGGGCAATGAGCAGTTCTTC.